This T cell receptor beta chain was identified in a study of vaccination effects on CD4 cells after COVID-19. General study findings and limits: Just 1 of 255 vaccine-induced clones in healthy recipients was cross-reactive. Convalescent patients were few in the study, and early post-infection timepoints were absent.

Profiled with immunoSEQ multiplex PCR; TCRdb holds only in-frame clones, not every one. The table records about 41,000 clones, around 68% of them present only once. Prior to sequencing, the ViraFEST assay stimulated PBMC with viral peptide pools, which expanded the antigen-specific CD4+ T cells. Culturing for roughly 10 days preceded CD4+ T cell isolation. Nobody among the vaccine recipients had prior SARS-CoV-2 infection (nucleocapsid antibodies were negative). A half-medium replacement with IL-2 medium was carried out on days 3 and 7. After removal of 4 bases from V and 2 bases from J, the junction contained 4 bases not matched to a gene. The CDR3 runs 15 residues. In germline, CDR1 is MNHEY, CDR2 SMNVEV (reference sequence). This clone was observed a few times. Its matching antigen is unknown.

The sequences come from CD4+ T cells from PBMCs cultured with HCoV-OC43 spike peptides, collected before COVID-19 vaccination. Subset meaning: HCoV-OC43 spike overlapping peptide pool stimulation. This rearrangement joins TRBV27 to TRBJ2-7; 11 bases match TRBD2. The receptor comes from a human donor who received a COVID-19 vaccine. The CDR3 sequence: CASSSGLAATYEQYF. Written as DNA, the CDR3 is TGTGCCAGCAGTTCGGGACTAGCGGCAACCTACGAGCAGTACTTC.